This entry features one TCR beta chain sequence. The antigen remains unidentified. The CDR3 runs to 14 residues. Trimming removed 3 bases at V and 8 bases at J, with 16 bases between. Germline V gene data show CDR1 as LGHNA and CDR2 as YSLEER. PCR employed 60 Vbeta and 13 Jbeta primers. Using immunoSEQ multiplex PCR, the repertoire was profiled, and TCRdb retains in-frame clones only, with some absent. Across about 48,000 clones, the top ten clones capture approximately 2.1% of the sample. These data originate in a study of cytomegalovirus exposure and HLA in healthy donors. Study conclusions and caveats: HLA alleles showed associations with 15,000 to 20,000 TCR beta sequences in a later analysis, at a 0.05 false discovery rate. Follow-up analysis later connected one missense variant in DCLRE1C with trimming of TCR beta V- and J-genes. Sequencing had likely introduced a cluster of highly shared sequence variants as an artifact.

This TCR was sampled from a woman aged 35 to 49 in good health and CMV-seronegative. The chain is built from TRBV4-3 and TRBJ1-1; no clear D. Input material: PBMCs. The CDR3 sequence: CASSQGLVGREAFF. The CDR3 DNA sequence: TGCGCCAGCAGCCAGGGCCTCGTGGGTCGCGAAGCTTTCTTT.